The source of this TCR beta chain is a study of T cell repertoires in cytomegalovirus infection. In TCRdb, the reads were re-called with MiXCR into one record per CDR3 protein. Counted here are about 530,000 distinct CDR3 sequences, around 27% occurring once; the ten biggest clones make up roughly 13%. This CDR3 comprises 15 residues. The ends lost 5 bases at V and 2 bases at J; junction bases unmatched: 8. Per germline, CDR1 SGHTA and CDR2 FQGNSA. Material: PBMCs. V and J are TRBV7-2 and TRBJ2-5, with TRBD2 identical over 7 bases. The receptor was isolated from a human donor in good health (CMV status not recorded). Some clones in this sample may be carry-over from other donors' samples. In DNA form, the CDR3 reads TGTGCCAGCAGCGCCGATGGGCGGGAGCAAGAGACCCAGTACTTC. It encodes CASSADGREQETQYF.